Listed below are T cell receptor beta chains from one sample, sequenced in a study of CD8+ T cells in alopecia areata. Method: immunoSEQ multiplex PCR; TCRdb's copy keeps in-frame clones and lacks some. The table lists some 190,000 clones, 50% to 60% of them singletons, with approximately 0.69% in the top ten. Here the sequenced sample was CD4+ T cells sorted from blood, taken at week 4, from a patient treated with tofacitinib. These receptors were obtained from a human donor with alopecia areata. Both conserved end residues are trimmed from each CDR3. The order of the fields is D gene, V gene, J gene, CDR3 protein. A D gene is named only where the DNA matches it firmly.

d_call: TRBD2; v_call: TRBV25-1; j_call: TRBJ2-3; cdr3_aa: ASSDSGNRDTQY
d_call: TRBD1; v_call: TRBV29-1; j_call: TRBJ2-7; cdr3_aa: SVAHRGEQY
d_call: TRBD2; v_call: TRBV18; j_call: TRBJ2-1; cdr3_aa: ASSPPSSGRAWNEQF
d_call: -; v_call: TRBV11-2; j_call: TRBJ2-5; cdr3_aa: ASSRAEGDKQETQY
d_call: TRBD1; v_call: TRBV7-9; j_call: TRBJ2-7; cdr3_aa: ASSLGRQGPYEQY
d_call: -; v_call: TRBV6-5; j_call: TRBJ1-2; cdr3_aa: ASSSNQFYGYT
d_call: -; v_call: TRBV13; j_call: TRBJ2-7; cdr3_aa: ASSLEARSYEQY
d_call: -; v_call: TRBV7-7; j_call: TRBJ2-5; cdr3_aa: ASSLGERETQY
d_call: -; v_call: TRBV6-6; j_call: TRBJ2-7; cdr3_aa: ASSYSYRSYEQY
d_call: -; v_call: TRBV27; j_call: TRBJ1-1; cdr3_aa: ASSLLGHGTEAF
d_call: -; v_call: TRBV30; j_call: TRBJ2-2; cdr3_aa: AWTVPETGELF
d_call: -; v_call: TRBV20-1; j_call: TRBJ1-3; cdr3_aa: SMTSGDTIY
d_call: -; v_call: TRBV15; j_call: TRBJ1-5; cdr3_aa: ATSARTQLGNQPQH
d_call: -; v_call: TRBV5-1; j_call: TRBJ2-3; cdr3_aa: ASSGGRLTDTQY
d_call: -; v_call: TRBV20-1; j_call: TRBJ2-3; cdr3_aa: SAPSTDTQY
d_call: -; v_call: TRBV30; j_call: TRBJ2-7; cdr3_aa: AWSSEDEQY
d_call: -; v_call: TRBV7-2; j_call: TRBJ2-1; cdr3_aa: ASSLALIEQF
d_call: TRBD2; v_call: TRBV7-2; j_call: TRBJ2-2; cdr3_aa: ASSPLAGRLAGELF
d_call: -; v_call: TRBV30; j_call: TRBJ2-7; cdr3_aa: AWSQGGGYEQY
d_call: -; v_call: TRBV20-1; j_call: TRBJ1-1; cdr3_aa: SASDGEAF
d_call: -; v_call: TRBV7-2; j_call: TRBJ2-5; cdr3_aa: ASSSRGPGETQY
d_call: -; v_call: TRBV25-1; j_call: TRBJ2-7; cdr3_aa: ASQAEYEQY
d_call: -; v_call: TRBV30; j_call: TRBJ1-2; cdr3_aa: AWSVSAYGYT
d_call: -; v_call: TRBV6-6; j_call: TRBJ1-1; cdr3_aa: ASIKQGNTEAF